The rows below give T cell receptor beta chains drawn from one sample of a study of cytomegalovirus exposure and HLA in healthy donors. Sequencing was performed with immunoSEQ multiplex PCR; in TCRdb, only in-frame clones are kept and a portion is missing. The sample lists some 90,000 clones; roughly 97% were seen once. Sequencing was done on a sample of PBMCs. Receptors originate from a man in his late teens or twenties in good health and CMV-seronegative. CDR3s include the opening cysteine and the closing phenylalanine or tryptophan. A D gene is named only where the DNA matches it firmly.

v_call	j_call	d_call	cdr3_aa	cdr3_nt
TRBV4-1	TRBJ2-1	TRBD2	CASRPWAREGTGNEQFF	TGCGCCAGCAGGCCATGGGCCCGGGAGGGCACTGGGAATGAGCAGTTCTTC
TRBV19	TRBJ2-7	TRBD1	CASRGQNHSSYEQYF	TGTGCCAGCCGGGGACAGAACCACAGCTCCTACGAGCAGTACTTC
TRBV19	TRBJ1-1	TRBD1	CASSRGRQGAKNTEAFF	TGTGCCAGTAGTCGGGGCCGCCAGGGGGCAAAAAACACTGAAGCTTTCTTT
TRBV10-3	TRBJ2-3	-	CAISREATDTQYF	TGTGCCATCTCCAGGGAAGCTACAGATACGCAGTATTTT
TRBV6-1	TRBJ2-7	TRBD1	CASSGRGQTSYEQYF	TGTGCCAGCAGTGGTAGGGGACAGACCTCCTACGAGCAGTACTTC
TRBV25-1	TRBJ2-6	TRBD1	CASSDGTVPHPGANVLTF	TGTGCCAGCAGTGACGGGACAGTCCCTCACCCTGGGGCCAACGTCCTGACTTTC
TRBV7-2	TRBJ2-2	TRBD2	CASSPSGVNTGELFF	TGTGCCAGCAGCCCTAGCGGGGTCAACACCGGGGAGCTGTTTTTT
TRBV19	TRBJ1-2	-	CASSITGPYGYTF	TGTGCCAGTAGTATAACAGGGCCCTATGGCTACACCTTC
TRBV5-6	TRBJ1-5	-	CASSLGQALNQPQHF	TGTGCCAGCAGCTTGGGCCAGGCCTTAAATCAGCCCCAGCATTTT
TRBV2	TRBJ2-7	-	CASSTGAYEQYF	TGTGCCAGCAGTACCGGGGCCTACGAGCAGTACTTC
TRBV13	TRBJ1-1	-	CAHRGLGDTEAFF	TGTGCCCATAGGGGGTTAGGGGACACTGAAGCTTTCTTT
TRBV4-1	TRBJ1-2	-	CASSQVSGNYGYTF	TGCGCCAGCAGCCAAGTCTCAGGAAACTATGGCTACACCTTC
TRBV28	TRBJ2-5	TRBD1	CASSPNSGQLETQYF	TGTGCCAGCAGTCCCAACTCGGGACAGCTAGAGACCCAGTACTTC
TRBV6-5	TRBJ1-6	TRBD1	CASSWTGFGNSPLHF	TGTGCCAGCAGCTGGACAGGGTTTGGGAATTCACCCCTCCACTTT